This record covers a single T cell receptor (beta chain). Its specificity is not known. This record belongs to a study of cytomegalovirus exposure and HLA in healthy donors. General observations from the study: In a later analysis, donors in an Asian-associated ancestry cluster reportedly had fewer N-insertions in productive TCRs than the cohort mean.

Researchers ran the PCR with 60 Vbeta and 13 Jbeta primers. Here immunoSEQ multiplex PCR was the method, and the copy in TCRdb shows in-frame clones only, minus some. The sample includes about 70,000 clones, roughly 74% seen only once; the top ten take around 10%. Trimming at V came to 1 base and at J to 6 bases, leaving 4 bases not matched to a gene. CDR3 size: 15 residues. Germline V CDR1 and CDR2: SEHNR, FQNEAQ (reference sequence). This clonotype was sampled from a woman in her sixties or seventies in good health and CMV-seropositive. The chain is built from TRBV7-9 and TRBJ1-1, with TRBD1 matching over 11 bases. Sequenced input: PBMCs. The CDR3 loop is CASSLGGQGVAEAFF. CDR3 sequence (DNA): TGTGCCAGCAGCTTAGGGGGACAGGGGGTGGCTGAAGCTTTCTTT. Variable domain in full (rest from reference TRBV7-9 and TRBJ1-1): DTGVSQNPRHKITKRGQNVTFRCDPISEHNRLYWYRQTLGQGPEFLTYFQNEAQLEKSRLLSDRFSAERPKGSFSTLEIQRTEQGDSAMYLCASSLGGQGVAEAFFGQGTRLTVV.